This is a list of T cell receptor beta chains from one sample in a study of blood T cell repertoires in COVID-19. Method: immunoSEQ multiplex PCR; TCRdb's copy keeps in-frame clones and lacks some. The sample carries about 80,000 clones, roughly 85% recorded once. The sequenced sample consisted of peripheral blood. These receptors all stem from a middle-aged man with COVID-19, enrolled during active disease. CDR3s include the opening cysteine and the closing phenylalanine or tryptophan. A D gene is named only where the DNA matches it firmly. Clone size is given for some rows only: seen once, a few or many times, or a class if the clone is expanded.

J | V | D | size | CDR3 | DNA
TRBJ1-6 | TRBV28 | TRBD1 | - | CASRRQGAYNSPLHF | TGTGCCAGCCGGAGACAGGGGGCTTATAATTCACCCCTCCACTTT
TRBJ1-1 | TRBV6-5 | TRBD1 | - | CASSYESGTGGGEAFF | TGTGCCAGCAGTTACGAGTCCGGGACAGGGGGCGGAGAAGCTTTCTTT
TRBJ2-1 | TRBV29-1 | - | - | CSVVLLIIYNEQFF | TGCAGCGTTGTACTGTTAATAATTTACAATGAGCAGTTCTTC
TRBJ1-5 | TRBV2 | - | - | CASSFFAGHSSNQPQHF | TGTGCCAGCAGTTTCTTTGCCGGACACTCTAGCAATCAGCCCCAGCATTTT
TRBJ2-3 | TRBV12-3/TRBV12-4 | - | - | CASSPTRDTQYF | TGTGCCAGCAGCCCGACTCGGGATACGCAGTATTTT
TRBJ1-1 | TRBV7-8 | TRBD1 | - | CASTSQLQGSTEAFF | TGTGCCAGCACCAGTCAGCTACAGGGGAGCACTGAAGCTTTCTTT
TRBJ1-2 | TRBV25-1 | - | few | CASSGGGDNYGYTF | TGTGCCAGCAGTGGGGGAGGGGATAACTATGGCTACACCTTC
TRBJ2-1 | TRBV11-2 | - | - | CASSPISSGRGLFF | TGTGCCAGCAGCCCAATCTCCTCGGGGCGGGGTCTGTTCTTC
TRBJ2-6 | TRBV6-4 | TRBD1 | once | CASSEGQVDSGANVLTF | TGTGCCAGCAGTGAGGGACAGGTCGACTCTGGGGCCAACGTCCTGACTTTC
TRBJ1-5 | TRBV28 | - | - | CASSLSGGYSNQPQHF | TGTGCCAGCAGTTTATCGGGAGGCTATAGCAATCAGCCCCAGCATTTT
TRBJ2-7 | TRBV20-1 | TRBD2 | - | CSASDGGRASVQYF | TGCAGTGCTAGTGACGGCGGGAGGGCCTCCGTGCAGTACTTC
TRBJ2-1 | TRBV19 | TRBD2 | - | CASSPTQLAGVHYEQFF | TGTGCCAGTAGTCCCACCCAACTAGCGGGAGTGCACTATGAGCAGTTCTTC
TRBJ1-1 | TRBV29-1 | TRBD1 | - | CSVGRTGPTEAFF | TGCAGCGTGGGTCGGACAGGGCCCACTGAAGCTTTCTTT
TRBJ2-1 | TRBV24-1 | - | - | CATSEPKRAEQFF | TGTGCCACCAGTGAACCCAAGCGGGCTGAGCAGTTCTTC
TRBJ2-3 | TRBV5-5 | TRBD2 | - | CASSLGRGSTDTQYF | TGTGCCAGCAGCTTGGGGCGGGGGAGCACAGATACGCAGTATTTT
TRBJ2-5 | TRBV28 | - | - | CASTPGAGALETQYF | TGTGCCAGCACCCCTGGTGCGGGGGCGCTAGAGACCCAGTACTTC
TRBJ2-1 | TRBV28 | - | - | CASTQSLAYNEQFF | TGTGCCAGCACCCAGTCCCTTGCCTACAATGAGCAGTTCTTC
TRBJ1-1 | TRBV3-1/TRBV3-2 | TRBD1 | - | CASSPLDRENTEAFF | TGTGCCAGCAGCCCACTAGACAGGGAGAACACTGAAGCTTTCTTT
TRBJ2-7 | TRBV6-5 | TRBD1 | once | CASRAGTGGYF | TGTGCCAGCAGGGCCGGGACAGGAGGGTACTTC
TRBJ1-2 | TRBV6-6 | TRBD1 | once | CASSRQGGIDGYTF | TGTGCCAGCAGTCGACAGGGGGGTATCGATGGCTACACCTTC
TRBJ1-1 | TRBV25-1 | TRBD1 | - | CASSESRDSFEAFF | TGTGCCAGCAGTGAAAGCCGGGACAGCTTCGAAGCTTTCTTT
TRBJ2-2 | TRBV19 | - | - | CASSPSPRQSTGRAGELFF | TGTGCCAGTAGTCCCAGTCCCCGACAGTCTACAGGGAGGGCCGGGGAGCTGTTTTTT
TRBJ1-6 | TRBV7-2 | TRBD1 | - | CASSPGQGVSPLHF | TGTGCCAGCAGCCCGGGACAGGGGGTTTCACCCCTCCACTTT
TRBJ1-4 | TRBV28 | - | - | CASRASGGGEEKLFF | TGTGCCAGCAGGGCCTCGGGGGGGGGAGAAGAAAAACTGTTTTTT
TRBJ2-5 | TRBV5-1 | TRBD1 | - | CASSKDRGREETQYF | TGCGCCAGCAGCAAGGACAGGGGGCGGGAAGAGACCCAGTACTTC
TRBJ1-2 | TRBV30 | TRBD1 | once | CAWRNRDRVTQGYTF | TGTGCCTGGAGGAACCGGGACAGGGTAACACAAGGCTACACCTTC
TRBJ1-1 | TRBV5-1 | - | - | CASSLSGTEAFF | TGCGCCAGCAGCTTGTCAGGGACTGAAGCTTTCTTT
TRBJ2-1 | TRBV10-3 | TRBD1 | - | CAKRQGDGDEQFF | TGTGCCAAAAGACAGGGGGATGGCGATGAGCAGTTCTTC